This T cell receptor beta chain emerged from a study of blood T cell repertoires in COVID-19. Study-level background: The study counted Cohort 3 donors as recovered given two negative PCRs, clearance, or symptom resolution. The samples span acute and convalescent COVID-19 from the United States, Italy and Spain.

Participant ages covered about 18 to 90 years across 24 US areas. Authors' processing steps: Estimation of nucleated cell counts was performed using reference gene primer amplification. Some clones are missing from TCRdb's copy, which holds only in-frame ones; the method was immunoSEQ multiplex PCR. V, J and clone size are those of that table, while D and trimming were read from the DNA. The sample lists over 110,000 clones; approximately 87% were seen once. The table lists this clone with a count of one. Trimming stripped 2 bases from V and 0 bases from J, with 11 bases between. CDR3 length equals 16 residues. Germline loops: CDR1 KGHSH, CDR2 LQKENI.

The V call is TRBV18, the J call TRBJ1-5, with TRBD1 as a possible D gene (5 bases). The sequencing input was PBMCs or T cells enriched from blood (not recorded which). The sequence was collected from a man aged 50 or older in a cohort exposed to, infected with or recovered from COVID-19 (not recorded which). This chain's CDR3 is CASSPGAGNSNQPQHF. Here the CDR3 DNA reads TGTGCCAGCTCACCAGGGGCAGGGAATAGCAATCAGCCCCAGCATTTT. The variable domain in full, with the rest retrieved from reference TRBV18 and TRBJ1-5, is NAGVMQNPRHLVRRRGQEARLRCSPMKGHSHVYWYRQLPEEGLKFMVYLQKENIIDESGMPKERFSAEFPKEGPSILRIQQVVRGDSAAYFCASSPGAGNSNQPQHFGDGTRLSIL.